These T cell receptor beta chains were read from a single sample in a study of PD-1 blockade in classical Hodgkin lymphoma. Clones were read by immunoSEQ multiplex PCR, and TCRdb kept only the in-frame ones, dropping some. The profile shows nearly 100,000 clones, over 70% of them singletons. The specimen comprised peripheral blood mononuclear cells (PBMCs), sampled at baseline. These receptors originate from a human donor with classical Hodgkin lymphoma. Both conserved end residues are part of each CDR3. A D gene is named only where the DNA matches it firmly. Expanded clones are given a class, and other clones once, few, many or no size at all.

-	TRBJ1-3	-	TRBV6-1	TGTGCCAGCAGAGAGACCGGGGTTGGAAACACCATATATTTT	CASRETGVGNTIYF
-	TRBJ2-1	few	TRBV6-4	TGTGCCAGCAGTGATCCCCCCGGGAATGAGCAGTTCTTC	CASSDPPGNEQFF
-	TRBJ1-2	-	TRBV27	TGTGCCAGCAGTTTGACGGCGGGGACTAACTATGGCTACACCTTC	CASSLTAGTNYGYTF
-	TRBJ2-3	-	TRBV7-3	TGTGCCAGCAGCTTGGCCGTCACAGATACGCAGTATTTT	CASSLAVTDTQYF
-	TRBJ1-5	-	TRBV5-5	TGTGCCAGCAGCTTGGAGGGTTTACAGGAACAGCCCCAGCATTTT	CASSLEGLQEQPQHF
TRBD2	TRBJ2-7	-	TRBV27	TGTGCCAGCAGTAAACTCACTAGCGGGAGCTCCTACGAGCAGTACTTC	CASSKLTSGSSYEQYF
TRBD2	TRBJ2-4	-	TRBV15	TGTGCCACCAGCAGGATCCAGGGGGGGCTAGCGGGACGCAAAAACATTCAGTACTTC	CATSRIQGGLAGRKNIQYF
TRBD2	TRBJ2-5	-	TRBV14	TGTGCCAGCAGCCAGGCTGGGGGGGGGACCCAGTACTTC	CASSQAGGGTQYF
TRBD2	TRBJ2-5	-	TRBV18	TGTGCCAGCTCACGCGGGAGGTCGGAGACCCAGTACTTC	CASSRGRSETQYF
TRBD1	TRBJ1-5	-	TRBV28	TGTGCCAGCAACCTGGACAGGGGGCTAATAGCCCAGCATTTT	CASNLDRGLIAQHF
-	TRBJ2-7	-	TRBV10-3	TGTGCCATCAGTGGTGGTGACTCCTACGAGCAGTACTTC	CAISGGDSYEQYF
-	TRBJ2-7	-	TRBV10-2	TGCGCCAGCAGTGAGTCTGTTCTCTACGAGCAGTACTTC	CASSESVLYEQYF
-	TRBJ2-1	-	TRBV9	TGTGCCAGCAGCGTACAGTCCAGGAATGAGCAGTTCTTC	CASSVQSRNEQFF